A selection of T cell receptor beta chains follows, all from one sample in a study of persistence of HIV-infected CD4 T cells. Clones were sequenced by immunoSEQ multiplex PCR, and TCRdb holds only the in-frame ones, with some missing. This table has approximately 19,000 clones, less than 70% appearing once. These TCRs' antigens remain unknown. Sequencing used CD4+ T cells sorted from PBMCs after approximately 19-hour stimulation, obtained from a patient who received antiretroviral therapy. Every receptor here comes from an adult woman with HIV who was CMV-seropositive. CDR3s include the opening cysteine and the closing phenylalanine or tryptophan. D genes are given only for firm matches. A clone size is listed for some rows: how often the clone was seen (once, few, many), or a class if it is expanded.

V gene,clone size,D gene,J gene,CDR3 protein,CDR3 DNA
TRBV9,NA,NA,TRBJ2-1,CASSVAADSSYNEQFF,TGTGCCAGCAGCGTAGCGGCGGATAGCTCCTACAATGAGCAGTTCTTC
TRBV5-4,NA,TRBD1,TRBJ2-3,CASSLLQGVLGTDTQYF,TGTGCCAGCAGCTTGTTACAGGGGGTACTTGGCACAGATACGCAGTATTTT
TRBV9,NA,NA,TRBJ2-3,CASSVEGDPSTDTQYF,TGTGCCAGCAGCGTAGAGGGGGACCCCTCCACAGATACGCAGTATTTT
TRBV9,NA,NA,TRBJ2-6,CASSSQLQTRSSGANVLTF,TGTGCCAGCAGCTCTCAACTTCAGACACGGTCGTCTGGGGCCAACGTCCTGACTTTC
TRBV12-3/TRBV12-4,few,NA,TRBJ2-2,CASRESTTGELFF,TGTGCCAGCCGGGAATCGACCACCGGGGAGCTGTTTTTT
TRBV10-1,NA,NA,TRBJ1-1,CASRPSGGASEAFF,TGCGCCAGCAGACCCTCGGGGGGGGCATCTGAAGCTTTCTTT
TRBV6-1,few,NA,TRBJ1-5,CASSESDFNQPQHF,TGTGCCAGCAGTGAATCCGACTTCAATCAGCCCCAGCATTTT
TRBV6-5,few,TRBD1,TRBJ1-1,CASRSTGGVPSEAFF,TGTGCCAGCAGATCCACAGGGGGCGTCCCAAGTGAAGCTTTCTTT
TRBV3-1/TRBV3-2,NA,TRBD1,TRBJ2-5,CASSQDATGARGTQYF,TGTGCCAGCAGCCAAGACGCGACAGGGGCACGTGGGACCCAGTACTTC
TRBV9,NA,NA,TRBJ1-2,CASSVVGGGYTF,TGTGCCAGCAGCGTAGTGGGCGGAGGCTACACCTTC
TRBV27,few,NA,TRBJ1-6,CASSSSPDLSYSPLHF,TGTGCCAGCAGTTCCTCCCCTGATTTATCCTATTCACCCCTCCACTTT
TRBV2,NA,NA,TRBJ2-2,CASQIGGPGELFF,TGTGCCAGCCAAATAGGGGGACCCGGGGAGCTGTTTTTT
TRBV5-1,NA,TRBD1,TRBJ1-2,CASSLAGTGGDYGYTF,TGCGCCAGCAGCTTGGCCGGGACAGGGGGCGACTATGGCTACACCTTC
TRBV2,NA,NA,TRBJ1-5,CASSPDSNQPQHF,TGTGCCAGCAGCCCTGATAGCAATCAGCCCCAGCATTTT
TRBV25-1,NA,TRBD1,TRBJ1-2,CASSEPNRGGDGYTF,TGTGCCAGCAGTGAGCCGAACAGGGGTGGAGATGGCTACACCTTC
TRBV5-1,NA,NA,TRBJ2-2,CASSLSQGDPSIGELFF,TGCGCCAGCAGCTTGAGCCAAGGGGACCCCTCGATCGGGGAGCTGTTTTTT